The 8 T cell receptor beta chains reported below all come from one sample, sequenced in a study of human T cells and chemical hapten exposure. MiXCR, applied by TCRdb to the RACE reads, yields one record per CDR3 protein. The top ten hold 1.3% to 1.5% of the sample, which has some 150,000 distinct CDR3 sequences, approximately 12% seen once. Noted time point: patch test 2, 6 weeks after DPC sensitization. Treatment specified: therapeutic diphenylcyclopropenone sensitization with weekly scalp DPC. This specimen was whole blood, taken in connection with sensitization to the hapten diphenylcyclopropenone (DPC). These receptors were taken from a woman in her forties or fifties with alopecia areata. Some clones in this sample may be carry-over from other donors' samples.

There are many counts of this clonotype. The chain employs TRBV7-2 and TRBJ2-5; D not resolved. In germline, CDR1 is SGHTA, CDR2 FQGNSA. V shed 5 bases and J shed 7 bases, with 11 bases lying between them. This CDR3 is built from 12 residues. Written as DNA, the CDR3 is TGTGCCAGCAGCCCCCCCAAAGGGACCCAGTACTTC. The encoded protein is CASSPPKGTQYF.

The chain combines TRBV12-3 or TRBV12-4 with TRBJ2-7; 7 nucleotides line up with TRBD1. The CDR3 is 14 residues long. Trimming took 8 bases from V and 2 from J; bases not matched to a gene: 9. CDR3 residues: CASGLGQGAYEQYF. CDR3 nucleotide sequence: TGTGCCAGCGGGCTCGGGCAGGGGGCCTACGAGCAGTACTTC.

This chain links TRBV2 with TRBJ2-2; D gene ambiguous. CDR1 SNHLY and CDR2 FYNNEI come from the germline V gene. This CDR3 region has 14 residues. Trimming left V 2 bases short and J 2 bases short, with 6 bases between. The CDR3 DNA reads TGTGCCAGCAGTGAACGACCCAACACCGGGGAGCTGTTTTTT. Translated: CASSERPNTGELFF.

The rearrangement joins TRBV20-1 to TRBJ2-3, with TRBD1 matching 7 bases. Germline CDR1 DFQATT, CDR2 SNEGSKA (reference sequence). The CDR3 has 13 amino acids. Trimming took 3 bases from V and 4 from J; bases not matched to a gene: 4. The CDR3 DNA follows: TGCAGTGCTAGGGAAGGGGGCGCAGATACGCAGTATTTT. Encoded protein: CSAREGGADTQYF.

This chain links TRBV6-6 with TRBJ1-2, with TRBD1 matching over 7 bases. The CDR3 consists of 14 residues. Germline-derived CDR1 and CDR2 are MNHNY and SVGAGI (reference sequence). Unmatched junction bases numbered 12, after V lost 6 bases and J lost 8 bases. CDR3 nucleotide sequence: TGTGCCAGCAGCCAGGTTGACAGGGCGGGCGGCTACACCTTC. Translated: CASSQVDRAGGYTF.

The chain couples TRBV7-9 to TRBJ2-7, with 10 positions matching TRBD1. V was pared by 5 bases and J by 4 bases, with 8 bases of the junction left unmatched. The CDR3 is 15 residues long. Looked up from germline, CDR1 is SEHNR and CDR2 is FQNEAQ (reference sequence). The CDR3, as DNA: TGTGCCAGCAGCCGAGCCGGGACAGGGGATTACGAGCAGTACTTC. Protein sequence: CASSRAGTGDYEQYF.

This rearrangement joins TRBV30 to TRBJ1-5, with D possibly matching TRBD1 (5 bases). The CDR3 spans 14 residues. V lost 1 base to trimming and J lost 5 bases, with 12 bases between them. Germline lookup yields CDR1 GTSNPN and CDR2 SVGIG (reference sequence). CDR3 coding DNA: TGTGCCTGGAGTGGGGGAGGGGATCATCAGCCCCAGCATTTT. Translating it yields CAWSGGGDHQPQHF.

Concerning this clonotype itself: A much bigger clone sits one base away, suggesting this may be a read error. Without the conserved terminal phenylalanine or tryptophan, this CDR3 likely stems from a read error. CDR3 sequence reads: CASRQGGPNTEAFS. CDR3 DNA: TGTGCCAGCAGGCAAGGAGGCCCGAACACTGAAGCTTTCTCT. The chain recombines TRBV5-4 with TRBJ1-1; D not resolved. In germline, CDR1 is SGHNT, CDR2 YYREEE (reference sequence). The length of the CDR3 is 14 residues. V lost 5 bases and J 1 base, leaving 12 bases between the germline ends.